This T cell receptor beta chain was found in a study of blood T cells in healthy people across ages. This clonotype was seen more than once but under ten times. The CDR3 has 14 residues. The V end was cut by 5 bases, the J end by 8 bases, with 18 bases between. CDR1 is MDHEN and CDR2 is SYDVKM in the germline V gene. For every donor, a draw yielded around 10 milliliters of peripheral blood. Samples had at least 7 million PBMCs isolated from them. The use of a sample-barcoded 5' primer and a J-beta primer mix characterized a second PCR of about 6 to 12 cycles. TCRdb ran MiXCR on the 5' RACE reads and lists one entry per CDR3 protein. The table shows approximately 900,000 distinct CDR3 sequences, with about 27% occurring only once. These same data were also listed under a study on T cells of mothers and their children. According to that study: In this cohort, donors were three healthy Caucasian mothers plus their six children.

This clonotype was obtained from a woman aged 40 to 50 in good health. Sequences were obtained from blood. The chain recombines TRBV28 with TRBJ1-2; a possible D gene is TRBD1 (6 bases). The CDR3 DNA is TGTGCCAGCAGTATAAGGGGGGGGCAGGAAGGCTACACCTTC. Its translation is CASSIRGGQEGYTF.